This T cell receptor beta chain comes out of a study of blood T cell repertoires in COVID-19 (dated by TCRdb to 2020 to 2022). With regard to the full study: The collaborator samples originated in the United States, Italy and Spain and spanned the acute and convalescent phases of COVID-19. The sample metadata nearly always contained a de-identified subject ID, COVID-19 status, age in years and sex. The repertoires were released in a freely available public database meant as a resource for research on the immune response to SARS-CoV-2. The material from the prospective study consisted of cDNA or gDNA derived from T cells, B-cell-depleted T cells, or PBMCs. The dataset comprised deeply sampled blood TCRbeta repertoires from subjects exposed to, actively infected with, or recovered from COVID-19. Samples were obtained from the ongoing ImmuneRACE study (first 160 participants) and from approximately 1,200 subjects provided by 6 global collaborators. HLA class I and class II types, where available, came from metadata supplied by the sample provider rather than from assay-based typing. Broad study findings and their caveats: How much clinical and demographic metadata was included differed by source and by participant, and the metadata was provided uncurated.

CDR1 and CDR2 are read off the germline V gene as SGHRS and YFSETQ. The CDR3 runs 13 amino acids, cysteine and phenylalanine included. Only the CDR3 part of the read is kept: 39 bases, read in frame from the first base. V sheds 6 bases and J sheds 0 bases, leaving 7 bases between their ends. TCRbeta CDR3 regions were amplified from genomic DNA using the immunoSEQ Assay, a bias-controlled multiplex PCR. The source study handled its data this way. The number of nucleated cells in each sample was estimated from the amplification of reference gene primers within the assay. Sequence reads were collapsed and filtered to measure the absolute abundance of every unique TCRbeta CDR3 rearrangement. Productive Simpson clonality was computed per sample as the square root of Simpson's diversity index over productive rearrangements. The table comes from immuneACCESS by way of TCRdb, which keeps in-frame sequences with V and J called. Part of the clones is missing from these tables; in studies checked, under half for an unresolved V gene and the rest for unknown reasons. The V and J calls and clone size were taken over from that table, and D and trimming were inferred from the DNA. Within this sample are fewer than 300,000 clones, with approximately 90% of them counted one time only. The ten largest clones represent approximately 10% of the sample.

One collaborating source in Seattle enrolled patients while the patients were actively infected and followed the patients over time throughout the course of disease. Whole blood was collected in K2EDTA tubes by collaborating institutions according to the institutions' own protocols. For TCRbeta analysis, collaborators shipped samples in one of three forms: frozen whole blood, isolated PBMCs, or DNA extracted from either of those sample types. About this clone itself: Its antigen is still unknown. The record has no base qualities; no much larger clone is one base away.

The specimen sequenced was peripheral blood. The source is a man in his forties or fifties with COVID-19, enrolled during active disease. This chain joins TRBV5-1 to TRBJ1-3; no D gene can be assigned with confidence. CDR3 sequence: CASKFSSGNTIYF. The DNA sequence follows: TGCGCCAGCAAATTCAGCTCTGGAAACACCATATATTTT.